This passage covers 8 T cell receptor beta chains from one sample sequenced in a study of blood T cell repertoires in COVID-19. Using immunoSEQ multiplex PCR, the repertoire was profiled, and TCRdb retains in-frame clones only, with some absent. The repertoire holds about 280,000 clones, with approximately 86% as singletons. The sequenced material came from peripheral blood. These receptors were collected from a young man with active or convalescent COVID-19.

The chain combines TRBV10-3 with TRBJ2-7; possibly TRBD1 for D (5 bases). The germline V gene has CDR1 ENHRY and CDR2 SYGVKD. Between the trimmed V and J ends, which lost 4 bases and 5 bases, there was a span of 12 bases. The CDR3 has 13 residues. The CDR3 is CAISADTVNEQYF. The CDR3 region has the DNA TGTGCCATCAGTGCGGACACGGTGAACGAGCAGTACTTC.

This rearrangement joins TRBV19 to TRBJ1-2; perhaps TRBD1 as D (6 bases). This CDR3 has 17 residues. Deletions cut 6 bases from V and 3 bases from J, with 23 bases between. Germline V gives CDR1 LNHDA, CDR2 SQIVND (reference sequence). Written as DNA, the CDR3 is TGTGCCAGTAGAAACCCAGGTTTCAGGGGAGGGTACTATGGCTACACCTTC. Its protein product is CASRNPGFRGGYYGYTF.

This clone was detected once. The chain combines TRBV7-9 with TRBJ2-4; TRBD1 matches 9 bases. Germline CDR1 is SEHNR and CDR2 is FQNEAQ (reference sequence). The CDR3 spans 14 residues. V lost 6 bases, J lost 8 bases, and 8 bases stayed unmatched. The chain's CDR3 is CASRTTGGRDIQYF. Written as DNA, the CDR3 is TGTGCCAGCAGGACTACAGGGGGCCGGGACATTCAGTACTTC.

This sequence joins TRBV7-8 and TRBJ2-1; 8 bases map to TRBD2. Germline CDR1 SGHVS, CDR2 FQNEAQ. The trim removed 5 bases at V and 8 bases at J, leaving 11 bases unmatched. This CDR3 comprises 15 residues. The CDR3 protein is CASSRGSGGVYEQFF. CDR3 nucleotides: TGTGCCAGCAGCCGAGGGTCCGGGGGGGTTTATGAGCAGTTCTTC. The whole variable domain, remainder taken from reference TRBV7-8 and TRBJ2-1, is GAGVSQSPRYKVAKRGQDVALRCDPISGHVSLFWYQQALGQGPEFLTYFQNEAQLDKSGLPSDRFFAERPEGSVSTLKIQRTQQEDSAVYLCASSRGSGGVYEQFFGPGTRLTVL.

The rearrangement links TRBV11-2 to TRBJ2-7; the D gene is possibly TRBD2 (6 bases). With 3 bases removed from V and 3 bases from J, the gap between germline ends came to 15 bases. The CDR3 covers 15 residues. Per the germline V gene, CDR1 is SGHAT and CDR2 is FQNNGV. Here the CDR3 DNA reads TGTGCCAGCAGCTTCGGGAGAGGCATCCTCTACGAGCAGTACTTC. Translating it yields CASSFGRGILYEQYF.

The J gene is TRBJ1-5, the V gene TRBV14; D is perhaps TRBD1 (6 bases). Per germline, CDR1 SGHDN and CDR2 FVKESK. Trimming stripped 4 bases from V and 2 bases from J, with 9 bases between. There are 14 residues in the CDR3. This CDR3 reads CASSRDNGNQPQHF. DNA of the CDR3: TGTGCCAGCAGCCGGGACAACGGCAATCAGCCCCAGCATTTT. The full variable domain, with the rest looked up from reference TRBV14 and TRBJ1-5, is EAGVTQFPSHSVIEKGQTVTLRCDPISGHDNLYWYRRVMGKEIKFLLHFVKESKQDESGMPNNRFLAERTGGTYSTLKVQPAELEDSGVYFCASSRDNGNQPQHFGDGTRLSIL.

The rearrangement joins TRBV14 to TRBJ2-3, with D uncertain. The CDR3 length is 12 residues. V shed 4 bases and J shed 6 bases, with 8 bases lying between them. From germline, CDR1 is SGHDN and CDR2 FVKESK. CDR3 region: CASSLNSDTQYF. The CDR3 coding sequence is TGTGCCAGCAGCCTCAACTCCGATACGCAGTATTTT.

As DNA, the CDR3 is TGTGCCAGTAGTTCTGACAGTTTCAATCAGCCCCAGCATTTT. Its translation: CASSSDSFNQPQHF. The genes are TRBV19 and TRBJ1-5; D might be TRBD1 (5 bases). This CDR3 is 14 amino acids long. Deletions cut 5 bases from V and 3 bases from J, with 11 bases between. CDR1 is LNHDA and CDR2 is SQIVND in the germline V gene (reference sequence).